These T cell receptor beta chains were read from a single sample in a study of T cell changes during pregnancy in multiple sclerosis. The table came from immunoSEQ multiplex PCR; TCRdb's copy has only in-frame clones and leaves some out. The sample contains about 59,000 clones, around 94% of which appear only once. The sample consisted of CD8+ T cells from peripheral blood mononuclear cells, taken after pregnancy. Receptors originate from a female donor with multiple sclerosis, enrolled in a pregnancy study. Each CDR3 is given with its conserved first and last residue. The D gene is left open where the match is weak. A clone size is listed for some rows: how often the clone was seen (once, few, many), or a class if it is expanded.

J	D	size	length	V	CDR3	DNA
TRBJ1-2	.	.	14	TRBV27	CASSLSAGFYGYTF	TGTGCCAGCAGTTTATCGGCAGGTTTCTATGGCTACACCTTC
TRBJ1-1	.	.	13	TRBV29-1	CSVIRPGNTEAFF	TGCAGCGTGATACGGCCGGGGAACACTGAAGCTTTCTTT
TRBJ2-2	TRBD2	.	21	TRBV7-6	CASSLAPPAGGFREDTGELFF	TGTGCCAGCAGCTTAGCGCCCCCAGCGGGAGGCTTCCGTGAGGACACCGGGGAGCTGTTTTTT
TRBJ2-7	.	.	12	TRBV29-1	CSVLSEAYEQYF	TGCAGCGTTCTAAGCGAGGCCTACGAGCAGTACTTC
TRBJ1-1	.	.	12	TRBV28	CASSLAGPEAFF	TGTGCCAGCAGTTTAGCTGGGCCCGAAGCTTTCTTT
TRBJ2-5	.	.	14	TRBV5-1	CASSLAGAQETQYF	TGCGCCAGCAGCTTGGCGGGAGCCCAAGAGACCCAGTACTTC
TRBJ1-1	.	.	13	TRBV28	CASATPADTEAFF	TGTGCCAGCGCGACTCCCGCCGACACTGAAGCTTTCTTT
TRBJ2-6	.	.	15	TRBV16	CASSHYGAGANVLTF	TGTGCCAGCAGCCATTACGGGGCTGGGGCCAACGTCCTGACTTTC
TRBJ2-3	.	.	15	TRBV27	CASSLGPLSTDTQYF	TGTGCCAGCAGTTTGGGGCCTTTAAGCACAGATACGCAGTATTTT
TRBJ2-7	TRBD1	.	14	TRBV27	CASTPGTGAREQYF	TGTGCCAGCACCCCCGGGACAGGGGCCCGCGAGCAGTACTTC
TRBJ2-5	TRBD2	.	16	TRBV7-6	CASSYGLAGEFETQYF	TGTGCCAGCAGCTACGGATTAGCGGGAGAGTTTGAGACCCAGTACTTC
TRBJ1-4	.	.	13	TRBV21-1	CASSNSRGDELFF	TGTGCCAGCAGCAACAGCAGGGGTGATGAACTGTTTTTT
TRBJ2-5	TRBD2	once	18	TRBV6-1	CASSEAGLAGGRLETQYF	TGTGCCAGCAGTGAAGCTGGACTAGCGGGAGGGAGATTAGAGACCCAGTACTTC
TRBJ2-1	.	.	15	TRBV27	CATQPGLFFYNEQFF	TGTGCCACTCAACCGGGACTTTTCTTTTACAATGAGCAGTTCTTC
TRBJ2-3	.	.	13	TRBV7-8	CASSLDITDTQYF	TGTGCCAGCAGCTTGGACATCACAGATACGCAGTATTTT
TRBJ1-1	TRBD1	.	14	TRBV27	CASSLSRGTTEAFF	TGTGCCAGCAGTTTGAGCAGGGGGACCACTGAAGCTTTCTTT
TRBJ2-2	.	.	17	TRBV11-2	CASSVRVRTTNTGELFF	TGTGCCAGCAGCGTCCGCGTGAGGACTACGAACACCGGGGAGCTGTTTTTT
TRBJ1-5	TRBD1	.	14	TRBV10-3	CAIGTGDSNQPQHF	TGTGCCATCGGGACAGGGGATAGCAATCAGCCCCAGCATTTT
TRBJ2-5	TRBD2	.	14	TRBV27	CASRRGGYQETQYF	TGTGCCAGCAGACGGGGGGGGTACCAAGAGACCCAGTACTTC
TRBJ2-5	.	.	14	TRBV2	CASREHGGSETQYF	TGTGCCAGCAGGGAACATGGGGGCTCGGAGACCCAGTACTTC
TRBJ2-1	.	.	14	TRBV19	CASSISGNLNEQFF	TGTGCCAGTAGTATCTCTGGCAACCTTAATGAGCAGTTCTTC
TRBJ1-4	TRBD1	.	19	TRBV4-2	CASSQDRGQGGRSNEKLFF	TGTGCCAGCAGCCAAGATCGGGGACAGGGGGGGCGTTCGAATGAAAAACTGTTTTTT
TRBJ2-1	.	.	14	TRBV9	CASSGLQGYNEQFF	TGTGCCAGCAGCGGGTTACAGGGCTACAATGAGCAGTTCTTC
TRBJ1-1	.	.	16	TRBV6-4	CASSDSAKRGYTEAFF	TGTGCCAGCAGTGACTCGGCCAAGAGGGGGTACACTGAAGCTTTCTTT
TRBJ1-2	.	.	14	TRBV28	CASSLGREGDGYTF	TGTGCCAGCAGTTTGGGGAGGGAAGGGGATGGCTACACCTTC
TRBJ1-1	TRBD1	.	15	TRBV5-4	CASSLRGQLNTEAFF	TGTGCCAGCAGTTTGAGGGGACAGTTGAACACTGAAGCTTTCTTT
TRBJ2-3	.	.	14	TRBV6-4	CASSDPGHTDTQYF	TGTGCCAGCAGTGACCCAGGGCACACAGATACGCAGTATTTT
TRBJ2-7	TRBD2	once	14	TRBV6-5	CAAGGLAASYEQYF	TGTGCCGCGGGGGGACTAGCGGCCTCCTACGAGCAGTACTTC
TRBJ2-3	TRBD2	.	14	TRBV6-5	CASSYGTSGDTQYF	TGTGCCAGCAGTTACGGGACTAGCGGAGATACGCAGTATTTT
TRBJ2-3	TRBD2	.	15	TRBV5-1	CASRPPGLDTDTQYF	TGCGCCAGCAGACCGCCGGGACTAGACACAGATACGCAGTATTTT
TRBJ1-1	.	.	13	TRBV12-5	CASGLTSYREAFF	TGTGCTAGTGGTTTGACTTCGTACCGTGAAGCTTTCTTT
TRBJ1-4	.	.	15	TRBV7-2	CASSPGHTTNEKLFF	TGTGCCAGCAGCCCCGGACATACAACTAATGAAAAACTGTTTTTT
TRBJ2-2	.	once	12	TRBV9	CASSVSTGELFF	TGTGCCAGCAGCGTCTCCACCGGGGAGCTGTTTTTT
TRBJ2-1	TRBD1	.	17	TRBV13	CASSGTGGSPPYNEQFF	TGTGCCAGCAGCGGAACAGGGGGTTCGCCCCCTTACAATGAGCAGTTCTTC
TRBJ2-7	.	.	13	TRBV5-1	CASSFAGSYEQYF	TGCGCCAGCAGCTTCGCGGGTTCCTACGAGCAGTACTTC
TRBJ2-7	TRBD2	.	14	TRBV27	CASSFAGGPYEQYF	TGTGCCAGCAGTTTCGCGGGAGGTCCCTACGAGCAGTACTTC
TRBJ2-3	.	.	12	TRBV2	CASRRDPDTQYF	TGTGCCAGCAGGCGGGACCCAGATACGCAGTATTTT
TRBJ2-2	.	.	17	TRBV4-3	CASSQDLRLLNTGELFF	TGCGCCAGCAGCCAAGATCTCCGTCTCCTGAACACCGGGGAGCTGTTTTTT
TRBJ2-1	TRBD1	.	15	TRBV5-5	CASSSWTGVYNEQFF	TGTGCCAGCAGCTCTTGGACAGGGGTATACAATGAGCAGTTCTTC
TRBJ2-3	TRBD2	.	17	TRBV28	CASSFPTAGGSTDTQYF	TGTGCCAGCAGTTTCCCCACGGCGGGAGGGAGCACAGATACGCAGTATTTT
TRBJ2-2	.	.	15	TRBV9	CASSVGLAKAGELFF	TGTGCCAGCAGCGTAGGCCTAGCGAAGGCCGGGGAGCTGTTTTTT
TRBJ2-7	.	.	12	TRBV5-4	CASSLSGYEQYF	TGTGCCAGCAGCTTGAGCGGCTACGAGCAGTACTTC